This T cell receptor (beta chain) was obtained from a study of graft-versus-host responses after intestinal transplantation. Concerning this clone: The target antigen is unknown.

Sequencing was performed with immunoSEQ multiplex PCR; in TCRdb, only in-frame clones are kept and a portion is missing. The sample records around 100,000 clones, roughly 87% being singletons. Trimming left V 3 bases short and J 5 bases short, with 11 bases between. CDR1 is SGHRS, CDR2 YFSETQ, per germline. The CDR3 is 14 amino acids. The source material was unstimulated CD4+ T cells sorted from spleen or lymph node cells, sampled before transplant. This TCR was sampled from a human donor who was the organ donor for an intestinal transplant. The V and J genes are TRBV5-1 and TRBJ2-2; D gene unclear. The chain's CDR3 is CASSSTTRTGELFF. The CDR3 DNA follows: TGCGCCAGCAGCTCCACGACCCGAACCGGGGAGCTGTTTTTT.